This entry concerns a single T cell receptor (beta chain). What it binds is not known. This entry belongs to a study of blood T cells in healthy people across ages. General study results and limits: Unsorted PBMCs ruled out conclusive naive versus antigen-experienced comparison.

Through a sample-barcoded 5' primer and a J-beta primer mix, a second PCR was run for about 7 to 12 cycles. There were at least 3 million CDR3-containing paired-end reads obtained from each sample. Using its own MiXCR run on the 5' RACE reads, TCRdb lists one record per CDR3 protein. The data contain roughly 800,000 distinct CDR3 sequences, 58% of them singletons. The receptor comes from a man under 40 in good health. Sequenced input: blood.

The DNA for the CDR3 is TGCGCCAGCAGCCAAGATCTACAGGGAGCCTACGAGCAGTACTTC. The encoded protein is CASSQDLQGAYEQYF. The V call is TRBV4-3, the J call TRBJ2-7; D is perhaps TRBD1 (6 bases). The germline V and J ends were trimmed by 0 bases and 2 bases, with 11 bases remaining between them. Per germline, CDR1 LGHNA and CDR2 YSLEER. The CDR3 length is 15 residues.